What follows are 25 T cell receptor beta chains derived from one specimen sequenced in a study of T cell responses to AZD1222 COVID-19 vaccine. Clones were read by immunoSEQ multiplex PCR, and TCRdb kept only the in-frame ones, dropping some. The sample lists tens of thousands of clones, about nine tenths occurring once. The sample was peripheral blood, taken on day 0 of AZD1222 vaccination. All receptors derive from an adult in good health.

The rearrangement uses TRBV6-5 and TRBJ1-4, with D tentatively TRBD1 (5 bases). The V gene's germline CDR1 is MNHEY and CDR2 SVGAGI. This CDR3 contains 15 residues. Trimming took off 0 bases at V and 8 bases at J, with 13 bases between the two ends. The chain's CDR3 is CASSYSIAREEKLFF. CDR3 nucleotides: TGTGCCAGCAGTTACTCGATAGCCAGGGAGGAAAAACTGTTTTTT.

The rearrangement uses TRBV6-5 and TRBJ1-6; D remains ambiguous. V lost 5 bases and J lost 5, with 10 bases in between. Germline CDR1 MNHEY, CDR2 SVGAGI. The CDR3 consists of 14 residues. This CDR3 is CASSQSFHNSPLHF. DNA of the CDR3: TGTGCCAGCAGTCAATCGTTTCATAATTCACCCCTCCACTTT.

Only a few counts were recorded for this clone. This sequence joins TRBV6-4 and TRBJ1-2, with TRBD1 as a possible D gene (5 bases). V lost 0 bases and J lost 0, with 8 bases in between. From germline, CDR1 is MRHNA and CDR2 SNTAGT. The CDR3 is 15 amino acids. This CDR3 reads CASSDSAGSNYGYTF. The CDR3 bases are TGTGCCAGCAGTGACTCGGCAGGGTCTAACTATGGCTACACCTTC.

The chain has TRBV19 and TRBJ2-7; 8 bases agree with TRBD1. The trim removed 6 bases at V and 5 bases at J, leaving 9 bases unmatched. CDR1 is LNHDA and CDR2 is SQIVND in the germline V gene (reference sequence). The CDR3 sequence is 14 residues long. In DNA form, the CDR3 reads TGTGCCAGTAGACCGGACAGGGAATACCACGAGCAGTACTTC. This translates into CASRPDREYHEQYF.

This clone has a single count. The V call is TRBV28, the J call TRBJ1-4; D ambiguous. V was shortened by 5 bases and J by 0 bases, with 7 bases between the two germline ends. CDR1 MDHEN and CDR2 SYDVKM come from the germline V gene. The CDR3 length is 14 residues. The CDR3 here is CASSQQPTNEKLFF. The CDR3 nucleotides are TGTGCCAGCAGTCAACAACCAACTAATGAAAAACTGTTTTTT.

The rearrangement uses TRBV7-8 and TRBJ2-3; unclear D gene. Germline assignment: CDR1 SGHVS and CDR2 FQNEAQ. V dropped 4 bases and J dropped 4 bases, with 9 bases sitting between them. This CDR3 comprises 13 residues. CDR3 amino acids: CASSSHSPDTQYF. The CDR3 DNA follows: TGTGCCAGCAGCTCCCATAGCCCAGATACGCAGTATTTT.

The rearrangement uses TRBV5-1 and TRBJ2-2; D call uncertain. Per the germline V gene, CDR1 is SGHRS and CDR2 is YFSETQ. The CDR3 is 16 residues long. The ends were cut back, 0 bases at V and 1 base at J, with 10 bases in the middle. CDR3 in DNA: TGCGCCAGCAGCTTGGAAGGAGACCTGAACACCGGGGAGCTGTTTTTT. Protein product: CASSLEGDLNTGELFF.

The V call is TRBV7-9, the J call TRBJ1-4; 7 nucleotides line up with TRBD1. Germline V lookup: CDR1 SEHNR, CDR2 FQNEAQ (reference sequence). The V gene end was trimmed by 5 bases and the J gene end by 8 bases; junction bases not matched to a gene: 8. There are 14 residues in the CDR3. CDR3 protein: CASSQDREVEKLFF. CDR3 in DNA: TGTGCCAGCAGCCAAGACAGGGAGGTAGAAAAACTGTTTTTT.

This sequence joins TRBV7-9 and TRBJ1-2; no clear D. Germline V CDR1 and CDR2: SEHNR, FQNEAQ (reference sequence). The CDR3 runs 14 residues. The ends were cut back, 0 bases at V and 4 bases at J, with 9 bases in the middle. DNA of the CDR3: TGTGCCAGCAGCTTAGCGTGGGTCTTCTATGGCTACACCTTC. It translates to CASSLAWVFYGYTF.

This chain joins TRBV9 and TRBJ2-7; TRBD1 matches 8 bases. This CDR3 has 24 amino acids. Per the germline V gene, CDR1 is SGDLS and CDR2 is YYNGEE. The ends lost 1 base at V and 3 bases at J; junction bases unmatched: 33. CDR3 DNA sequence: TGTGCCAGCAGCGTAATATCCCGTGCCCTAACGGGACAGGACAGGCTCGGTAGCTACTACGAGCAGTACTTC. It encodes CASSVISRALTGQDRLGSYYEQYF.

The chain joins TRBV29-1 to TRBJ1-1; 7 positions match TRBD1. Germline-derived CDR1 and CDR2 are SQVTM and ANQGSEA. Trimming cost V 1 base and J 5 bases; bases outside gene matches: 4. CDR3 length equals 13 residues. The CDR3 region is CSVEGQGETEAFF. The CDR3 DNA is TGCAGCGTTGAAGGTCAGGGGGAAACTGAAGCTTTCTTT.

The gene calls are TRBV6-5 and TRBJ1-4; 8 nucleotides match TRBD1. The germline gives CDR1 MNHEY, CDR2 SVGAGI. The CDR3 extends over 15 amino acids. V shed 0 bases and J 8 bases; nucleotides not matched to a gene: 5. The chain's CDR3 is CASSYSGQGGEKLFF. The CDR3 coding sequence is TGTGCCAGCAGTTACTCAGGACAGGGCGGCGAAAAACTGTTTTTT.

This clone has only one observation. This chain connects TRBV7-9 to TRBJ1-2; TRBD1 agrees at 8 bases. In germline, CDR1 is SEHNR, CDR2 FQNEAQ (reference sequence). CDR3 length: 13 amino acids. Trimming removed 4 bases from V and 6 bases from J; junction bases left unmatched: 4. This chain's CDR3 is CASSSGQVDGYTF. The CDR3 bases are TGTGCCAGCAGCTCGGGACAGGTCGATGGCTACACCTTC.

The chain links TRBV7-3 to TRBJ2-7; D not resolved. Looked up from germline, CDR1 is SGHTA and CDR2 is FQGTGA. Between the trimmed V and J ends, which lost 1 base and 0 bases, there was a span of 19 bases. CDR3 length: 18 residues. The chain's CDR3 is CASSLKSALLARSYEQYF. DNA for the CDR3: TGTGCCAGCAGCTTAAAGAGCGCCCTACTCGCGCGCTCCTACGAGCAGTACTTC.

This chain connects TRBV7-2 to TRBJ2-7; D might be TRBD1 (6 bases). CDR3 length equals 14 residues. The germline V and J ends were trimmed by 0 bases and 3 bases, with 9 bases remaining between them. CDR1 is SGHTA, CDR2 FQGNSA, per germline. The CDR3 DNA sequence: TGTGCCAGCAGCTTAGCAGGGGGAAGCTACGAGCAGTACTTC. Translated, it gives CASSLAGGSYEQYF.

This sequence joins TRBV19 and TRBJ2-2; 9 positions match TRBD2. Per the germline V gene, CDR1 is LNHDA and CDR2 is SQIVND (reference sequence). The length of the CDR3 is 14 residues. Trimming cost V 6 bases and J 5 bases; bases outside gene matches: 4. The CDR3 spells CASSGLAGTGELFF. DNA for the CDR3: TGTGCCAGTAGCGGGCTAGCGGGAACCGGGGAGCTGTTTTTT.

The chain employs TRBV6-2 or TRBV6-3 and TRBJ2-7; D remains unclear. The V end lost 5 bases, the J end lost 5 bases, and 10 bases lay between the germline ends. The germline CDR1 and CDR2 sequences are MNHEY and SVGEGT. The length of the CDR3 is 12 residues. The CDR3 sequence is CASSRPVDEQYF. The CDR3, as DNA: TGTGCCAGCAGTAGACCCGTCGACGAGCAGTACTTC.

There are a few counts of this clone. J is TRBJ2-7 and V is TRBV6-6, with D hard to call. V lost 3 bases and J lost 2, with 5 bases in between. CDR3 size: 12 residues. Germline V gene data show CDR1 as MNHNY and CDR2 as SVGAGI (reference sequence). CDR3 residues: CASSYLAYEQYF. The CDR3 DNA sequence: TGTGCCAGCAGTTATCTAGCCTACGAGCAGTACTTC.

The V call is TRBV20-1, the J call TRBJ2-1; 10 bases are shared with TRBD2. V shed 3 bases and J 5 bases; nucleotides not matched to a gene: 4. This CDR3 contains 14 residues. Germline-derived CDR1 and CDR2 are DFQATT and SNEGSKA (reference sequence). The CDR3: CSASRLAGHNEQFF. The CDR3 DNA follows: TGCAGTGCTAGTAGACTAGCGGGCCACAATGAGCAGTTCTTC.

This chain uses TRBV6-5 with TRBJ1-2; D uncertain. Trimming pared 10 bases from V and 5 bases from J, leaving 11 bases between. Germline CDR1 is MNHEY and CDR2 is SVGAGI. CDR3 length: 11 amino acids. The CDR3 here is CAIPHGYGYTF. CDR3 in DNA: TGTGCCATCCCACATGGATATGGCTACACCTTC.

V and J are TRBV18 and TRBJ2-5; no reliable D call. Germline CDR1 reads KGHSH; CDR2 reads LQKENI. Deletions cut 3 bases from V and 4 bases from J, with 6 bases between. The CDR3 is made up of 12 amino acids. The CDR3 DNA is TGTGCCAGCTCACCCTCCTCAGAGACCCAGTACTTC. Protein product: CASSPSSETQYF. Complete variable domain (other parts from reference TRBV18 and TRBJ2-5): NAGVMQNPRHLVRRRGQEARLRCSPMKGHSHVYWYRQLPEEGLKFMVYLQKENIIDESGMPKERFSAEFPKEGPSILRIQQVVRGDSAAYFCASSPSSETQYFGPGTRLLVL.

The J gene is TRBJ2-7, the V gene TRBV6-6; D not resolved. The germline V gene encodes CDR1 MNHNY and CDR2 SVGAGI (reference sequence). V shed 2 bases and J shed 2 bases, with 7 bases lying between them. This CDR3 region has 13 residues. The CDR3 DNA reads TGTGCCAGCAGTTACGAACTCCCCTACGAGCAGTACTTC. Translated, it gives CASSYELPYEQYF.

The chain recombines TRBV2 with TRBJ1-3; 7 bases fit TRBD1. Germline trimming cut 5 bases from V and 11 bases from J; bases unmatched to any gene: 18. The V gene's germline CDR1 is SNHLY and CDR2 FYNNEI. The CDR3 has 16 residues. CDR3 in DNA: TGTGCCAGCAGTATCCCAAAGACAGGGTCGAGGAGTTCCATATATTTT. Its translation: CASSIPKTGSRSSIYF. Together with reference TRBV2 and TRBJ1-3, the CDR3 gives the full variable domain: EPEVTQTPSHQVTQMGQEVILRCVPISNHLYFYWYRQILGQKVEFLVSFYNNEISEKSEIFDDQFSVERPDGSNFTLKIRSTKLEDSAMYFCASSIPKTGSRSSIYFGEGSWLTVV.

The rearrangement uses TRBV6-2 or TRBV6-3 and TRBJ2-1; 11 positions match TRBD2. V lost 2 bases to trimming and J lost 8 bases; unmatched junction nucleotides: 14. Germline lookup yields CDR1 MNHEY and CDR2 SVGEGT. This CDR3 spans 18 amino acids. DNA for the CDR3: TGTGCCAGCAGTTACCGCGTGACTAGCGGGACACCGGGTGATGAGCAGTTCTTC. Translation: CASSYRVTSGTPGDEQFF.

The V and J genes are TRBV27 and TRBJ1-2, with D uncertain. The CDR3 has 13 residues. V gave up 2 bases and J gave up 7 bases, with 11 bases separating them. Germline V gene sequence: CDR1 MNHEY, CDR2 SMNVEV (reference sequence). CDR3 coding DNA: TGTGCCAGCAGTTTAGAAGGGATATCTGGCTACACCTTC. Protein product: CASSLEGISGYTF.